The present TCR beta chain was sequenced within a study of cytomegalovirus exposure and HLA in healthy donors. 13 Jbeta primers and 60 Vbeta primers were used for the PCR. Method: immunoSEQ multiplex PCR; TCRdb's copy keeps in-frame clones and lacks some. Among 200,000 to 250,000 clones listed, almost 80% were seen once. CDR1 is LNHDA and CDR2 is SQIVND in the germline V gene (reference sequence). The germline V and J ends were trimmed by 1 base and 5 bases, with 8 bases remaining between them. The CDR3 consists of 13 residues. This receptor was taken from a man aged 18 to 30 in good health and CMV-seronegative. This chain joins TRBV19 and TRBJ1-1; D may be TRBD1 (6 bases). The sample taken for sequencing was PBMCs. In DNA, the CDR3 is TGTGCCAGTAGTATAGCAGGGGTTACTGAAGCTTTCTTT. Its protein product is CASSIAGVTEAFF.